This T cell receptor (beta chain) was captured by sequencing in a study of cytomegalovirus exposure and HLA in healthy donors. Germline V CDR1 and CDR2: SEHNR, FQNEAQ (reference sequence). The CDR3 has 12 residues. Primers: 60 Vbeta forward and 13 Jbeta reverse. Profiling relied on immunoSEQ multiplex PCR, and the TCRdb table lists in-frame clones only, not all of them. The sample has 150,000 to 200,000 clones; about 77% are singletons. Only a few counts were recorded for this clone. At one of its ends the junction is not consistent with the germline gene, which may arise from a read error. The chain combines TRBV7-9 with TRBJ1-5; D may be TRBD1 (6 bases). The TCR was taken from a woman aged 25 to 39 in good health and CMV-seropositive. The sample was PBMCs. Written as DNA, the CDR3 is TGTTCCAGCAGCCCGGAGGGGGGGGCCTTGCATTTT. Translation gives CSSSPEGGALHF.